The 21 T cell receptor beta chains below come from one sample, sequenced in a study of T-cell reconstitution after alpha-beta-depleted transplantation in children. As it was prepared, the TCRbeta library received unique molecular identifiers. TCRdb itself ran the PCR reads through MiXCR, one entry per CDR3 protein. The sample records 490,000 or so distinct CDR3 sequences, about an eighth being singletons. The sample in question was PBMCs from the stem cell graft donor, obtained from the stem cell graft. These receptors were taken from a human donor who donated a stem cell graft to a child with combined immunodeficiency.

This clonotype was observed a few times. This chain joins TRBV7-9 and TRBJ2-1; 12 nucleotides agree with TRBD2. Germline CDR1 reads SEHNR; CDR2 reads FQNEAQ (reference sequence). The V segment lost 1 base and the J segment 6 bases; nucleotides outside the gene matches: 7. The CDR3 contains 17 residues. CDR3 DNA sequence: TGTGCCAGCAGCTTAGAACTAGCGGGAGGTGGGGGCAATGAGCAGTTCTTC. Translating gives CASSLELAGGGGNEQFF.

This rearrangement joins TRBV4-3 to TRBJ2-7; D not certain. Germline V CDR1 and CDR2: LGHNA, YSLEER. The germline V and J ends were trimmed by 0 bases and 1 base, with 13 bases remaining between them. The CDR3 has 16 residues. The CDR3 sequence is CASSQEGNRVSYEQYF. The DNA for the CDR3 is TGCGCCAGCAGCCAAGAAGGGAACAGAGTGTCCTACGAGCAGTACTTC.

This clonotype was recorded many times. The rearrangement links TRBV6-6 to TRBJ2-3; 7 positions agree with TRBD2. The germline gives CDR1 MNHNY, CDR2 SVGAGI (reference sequence). The CDR3 length is 21 residues. The ends lost 6 bases at V and 1 base at J; junction bases unmatched: 25. CDR3 protein: CASRVTRLAGAPQTGTDTQYF. In DNA form, the CDR3 reads TGTGCCAGCAGAGTCACCCGACTAGCAGGTGCTCCCCAAACCGGCACAGATACGCAGTATTTT.

This clonotype turned up a few times. The chain has TRBV7-2 and TRBJ2-7, with 10 bases matching TRBD1. The junction had 3 bases not matched to a gene; V was cut back by 1 base and J by 6 bases. Germline loops: CDR1 SGHTA, CDR2 FQGNSA. The CDR3 extends over 14 amino acids. The CDR3 region has the DNA TGTGCCAGCAGCTTAGATTGGACAGGGGGCGAGCAGTACTTC. Residues: CASSLDWTGGEQYF. Supplemented by reference TRBV7-2 and TRBJ2-7, the full variable domain reads GAGVSQSPSNKVTEKGKDVELRCDPISGHTALYWYRQSLGQGLEFLIYFQGNSAPDKSGLPSDRFSAERTGGSVSTLTIQRTQQEDSAVYLCASSLDWTGGEQYFGPGTRLTVT.

This clonotype turned up a few times. The gene calls are TRBV5-6 and TRBJ2-1; TRBD2 is a possible D gene (5 bases). V lost 0 bases to trimming and J lost 8 bases, with 6 bases between them. Germline CDR1 and CDR2: SGHDT and YYEEEE. The length of the CDR3 is 12 residues. CDR3 nucleotides: TGTGCCAGCAGCTTGGTTAGCGATGAGCAGTTCTTC. As protein: CASSLVSDEQFF. The variable domain in full, with the rest retrieved from reference TRBV5-6 and TRBJ2-1, is DAGVTQSPTHLIKTRGQQVTLRCSPKSGHDTVSWYQQALGQGPQFIFQYYEEEERQRGNFPDRFSGHQFPNYSSELNVNALLLGDSALYLCASSLVSDEQFFGPGTRLTVL.

The chain recombines TRBV7-9 with TRBJ2-2, with D uncertain. This CDR3 contains 15 residues. The germline V and J ends were trimmed by 7 bases and 1 base, with 13 bases remaining between them. Germline lookup yields CDR1 SEHNR and CDR2 FQNEAQ (reference sequence). This chain's CDR3 is CASNAPVQNTGELFF. CDR3 nucleotides: TGTGCCAGCAACGCACCGGTTCAGAACACCGGGGAGCTGTTTTTT.

The chain combines TRBV12-3 or TRBV12-4 with TRBJ2-7; D not resolved. Trimming left V 6 bases short and J 1 base short, with 13 bases between. This CDR3 contains 14 residues. This chain's CDR3 is CASSPTEYSYEQYF. The DNA for the CDR3 is TGTGCCAGCAGCCCCACGGAATATTCCTACGAGCAGTACTTC.

This clonotype was recorded many times. V and J are TRBV29-1 and TRBJ2-7; TRBD1 is a possible D gene (6 bases). The V end lost 6 bases, the J end lost 3 bases, and 27 bases lay between the germline ends. In germline, CDR1 is SQVTM, CDR2 ANQGSEA. The CDR3 is made up of 17 amino acids. The CDR3 coding sequence is TGCAGCGTCCTAAGGGGCTACAGGACAGCAAGAGACTACGAGCAGTACTTC. It encodes CSVLRGYRTARDYEQYF.

This clonotype was seen once. V and J are TRBV28 and TRBJ2-3; 11 positions match TRBD2. V shed 4 bases and J 5 bases; nucleotides not matched to a gene: 11. The V gene's germline CDR1 is MDHEN and CDR2 SYDVKM. There are 17 residues in the CDR3. The CDR3 loop is CASSSPRGGLAVDTQYF. CDR3 sequence (DNA): TGTGCCAGCAGTTCCCCGCGAGGGGGACTAGCGGTAGATACGCAGTATTTT.

J is TRBJ2-3 and V is TRBV7-9, with 10 positions matching TRBD1. The germline V gene has CDR1 SEHNR and CDR2 FQNEAQ (reference sequence). Germline trimming cut 3 bases from V and 5 bases from J; bases unmatched to any gene: 2. The CDR3 covers 14 residues. CDR3 in amino acids: CASSLTGGVDTQYF. In DNA, the CDR3 is TGTGCCAGCAGCTTGACAGGGGGCGTAGATACGCAGTATTTT. Full variable domain (rest looked up from reference TRBV7-9 and TRBJ2-3): DTGVSQNPRHKITKRGQNVTFRCDPISEHNRLYWYRQTLGQGPEFLTYFQNEAQLEKSRLLSDRFSAERPKGSFSTLEIQRTEQGDSAMYLCASSLTGGVDTQYFGPGTRLTVL.

This clonotype has just a few counts. The rearrangement joins TRBV6-1 to TRBJ2-2, with a tentative D call TRBD1 (6 bases). The V gene lost 4 bases and the J gene lost 4 bases, with 19 bases spanning the gap. In germline, CDR1 is MNHNS, CDR2 SASEGT. The CDR3 loop spans 17 amino acids. As DNA, the CDR3 is TGTGCCAGCAGTGGGGGGTTGGTGCGGACAGTCACCGGGGAGCTGTTTTTT. Its protein product is CASSGGLVRTVTGELFF.

This clonotype occurred a few times. This sequence joins TRBV12-3 or TRBV12-4 and TRBJ2-1, with 8 bases aligning to TRBD2. V trimming: 6 bases; J trimming: 3 bases; junction bases outside the gene matches: 4. The CDR3 has 14 residues. CDR3 sequence reads: CASSEAGDYNEQFF. CDR3 nucleotides: TGTGCCAGCAGCGAAGCGGGAGACTACAATGAGCAGTTCTTC.

This chain uses TRBV7-9 with TRBJ2-7; TRBD2 matches 11 bases. The CDR3 is 16 residues long. The ends lost 2 bases at V and 0 bases at J; junction bases unmatched: 3. Looked up from germline, CDR1 is SEHNR and CDR2 is FQNEAQ (reference sequence). CDR3 sequence (DNA): TGTGCCAGCAGCTTATTGACTAGCGGGACCTCCTACGAGCAGTACTTC. Amino acids: CASSLLTSGTSYEQYF. The variable domain in full, completed from reference TRBV7-9 and TRBJ2-7, reads DTGVSQNPRHKITKRGQNVTFRCDPISEHNRLYWYRQTLGQGPEFLTYFQNEAQLEKSRLLSDRFSAERPKGSFSTLEIQRTEQGDSAMYLCASSLLTSGTSYEQYFGPGTRLTVT.

This clonotype was counted once. This chain uses TRBV5-1 with TRBJ2-7, with no clear D. The CDR3 is 14 amino acids. Germline assignment: CDR1 SGHRS and CDR2 YFSETQ. V was clipped by 2 bases and J by 1 base, with 10 bases between them. In nucleotides, the CDR3 is TGCGCCAGCAGCTTCCGGACGGCATCCTACGAGCAGTACTTC. It encodes CASSFRTASYEQYF.

This clonotype was seen ten or more times. The rearrangement links TRBV10-3 to TRBJ2-1, with D perhaps assigned TRBD1 or TRBD2 (5 bases each). The V gene's germline CDR1 is ENHRY and CDR2 SYGVKD. The CDR3 totals 18 residues. The germline V and J ends were trimmed by 3 bases and 0 bases, with 18 bases remaining between them. This CDR3 reads CAISDWGYSGSSYNEQFF. The CDR3 DNA follows: TGTGCCATCAGTGATTGGGGCTACAGCGGAAGCTCCTACAATGAGCAGTTCTTC.

This clonotype was found a few times. The chain recombines TRBV2 with TRBJ2-7; a possible D gene is TRBD2 (5 bases). CDR3 length: 13 amino acids. Germline V lookup: CDR1 SNHLY, CDR2 FYNNEI. V was cut by 6 bases and J by 2 bases, with 11 bases left in between. This CDR3 reads CASRNDGTYEQYF. The CDR3 nucleotides read TGTGCCAGCAGAAATGACGGGACCTACGAGCAGTACTTC.

This clonotype occurred a few times. This CDR3 fails to terminate in the conserved phenylalanine or tryptophan, so it likely reflects a read error. J is TRBJ1-1 and V is TRBV5-5; D is unclear. Looked up from germline, CDR1 is SGHKS and CDR2 is YYEKEE (reference sequence). This CDR3 contains 12 residues. Trimming removed 4 bases from V and 3 bases from J, with 7 bases in between. The CDR3 coding sequence is TGTGCCAGCAGCCGACTCTACACTGAAGCTTTCCTT. This sequence encodes CASSRLYTEAFL.

The rearrangement uses TRBV19 and TRBJ2-1, with D possibly called TRBD1 or TRBD2 (5 bases each). The germline CDR1 and CDR2 sequences are LNHDA and SQIVND (reference sequence). The length of the CDR3 is 14 residues. The V gene lost 6 bases and the J gene lost 4 bases, with 13 bases spanning the gap. The CDR3 sequence is CASRGTKGYNEQFF. In DNA, the CDR3 is TGTGCCAGTAGAGGGACGAAGGGATACAATGAGCAGTTCTTC.

This clonotype was seen only a few times. The V and J genes are TRBV5-1 and TRBJ1-1, with 7 bases matching TRBD1. V was clipped by 1 base and J by 0 bases; unmatched bases: 9. This CDR3 has 17 residues. Germline CDR1 reads SGHRS; CDR2 reads YFSETQ. The CDR3 coding sequence is TGCGCCAGCAGCTTGTTAGGGCAGGGGGAGGTGAACACTGAAGCTTTCTTT. It encodes CASSLLGQGEVNTEAFF.

The chain carries TRBV7-6 and TRBJ2-2, with D perhaps being TRBD1 or TRBD2 (5 bases each). The germline V gene encodes CDR1 SGHVS and CDR2 FNYEAQ. CDR3 length: 15 residues. V was pared by 5 bases and J by 6 bases, with 16 bases between. Here the CDR3 reads CASSAPGPEAGELFF. The DNA of the CDR3 is TGTGCCAGCAGCGCCCCGGGACCGGAGGCCGGGGAGCTGTTTTTT.

This clonotype was observed a few times. The chain joins TRBV24-1 to TRBJ2-3, with TRBD2 matching 14 bases. The CDR3 extends over 20 amino acids. CDR1 KGHDR and CDR2 SFDVKD come from the germline V gene. With 0 bases clipped from V and 2 bases from J, the junction kept 9 bases outside the gene matches. CDR3 DNA sequence: TGTGCCACCAGTGATTTGGAACCGGGACTAGCGGGAGCCCACACAGATACGCAGTATTTT. Translated: CATSDLEPGLAGAHTDTQYF.